This TCR beta chain was profiled in a study of cytomegalovirus exposure and HLA in healthy donors. Per germline, CDR1 MDHEN and CDR2 SYDVKM. This CDR3 spans 15 amino acids. The ends lost 7 bases at V and 6 bases at J; junction bases unmatched: 10. Vbeta (60) and Jbeta (13) primers were used in the PCR. Assay used: immunoSEQ multiplex PCR; TCRdb lists only in-frame clones, some missing. Its clone listing holds approximately 120,000 clones. The sequence came from a man younger than 35 in good health and CMV-seronegative. This chain uses TRBV28 with TRBJ2-1; 9 bases are shared with TRBD2. The specimen was PBMCs. The CDR3 is CASNGFAGGRNEQFF. CDR3 nucleotide sequence: TGTGCCAGCAATGGGTTTGCGGGAGGGCGCAATGAGCAGTTCTTC.